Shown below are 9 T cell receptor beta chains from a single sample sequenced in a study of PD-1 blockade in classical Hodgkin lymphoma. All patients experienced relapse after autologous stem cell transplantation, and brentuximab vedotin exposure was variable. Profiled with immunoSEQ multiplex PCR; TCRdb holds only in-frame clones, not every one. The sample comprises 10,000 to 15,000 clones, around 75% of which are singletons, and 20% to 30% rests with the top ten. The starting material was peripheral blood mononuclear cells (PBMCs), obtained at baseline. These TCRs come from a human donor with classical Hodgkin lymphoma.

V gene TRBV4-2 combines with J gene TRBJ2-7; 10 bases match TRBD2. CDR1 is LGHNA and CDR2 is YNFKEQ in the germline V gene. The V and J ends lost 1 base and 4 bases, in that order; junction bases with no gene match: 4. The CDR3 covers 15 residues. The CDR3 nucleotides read TGTGCCAGCAGCCAAGGGACTAGCGGTGCGTACGAGCAGTACTTC. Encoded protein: CASSQGTSGAYEQYF.

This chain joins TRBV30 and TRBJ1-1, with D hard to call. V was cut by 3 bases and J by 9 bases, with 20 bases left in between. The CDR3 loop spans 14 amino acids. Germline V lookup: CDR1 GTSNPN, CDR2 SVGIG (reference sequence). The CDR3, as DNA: TGTGCCTGGAGCCCCTTGAGGTCCGCCCTGAAAGCTTTCTTT. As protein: CAWSPLRSALKAFF.

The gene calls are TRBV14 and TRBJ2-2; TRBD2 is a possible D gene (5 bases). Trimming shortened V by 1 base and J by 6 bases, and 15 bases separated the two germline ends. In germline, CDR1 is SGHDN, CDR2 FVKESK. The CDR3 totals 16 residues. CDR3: CASSQGGQLNAGELFF. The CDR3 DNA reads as TGTGCCAGCAGCCAAGGCGGGCAACTCAACGCCGGGGAGCTGTTTTTT.

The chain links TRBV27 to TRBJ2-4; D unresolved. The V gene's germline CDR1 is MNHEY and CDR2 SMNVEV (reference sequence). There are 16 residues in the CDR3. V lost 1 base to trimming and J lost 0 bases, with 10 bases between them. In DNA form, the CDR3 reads TGTGCCAGCAGTTTATTTTCCTCACTAGCCAAAAACATTCAGTACTTC. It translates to CASSLFSSLAKNIQYF.

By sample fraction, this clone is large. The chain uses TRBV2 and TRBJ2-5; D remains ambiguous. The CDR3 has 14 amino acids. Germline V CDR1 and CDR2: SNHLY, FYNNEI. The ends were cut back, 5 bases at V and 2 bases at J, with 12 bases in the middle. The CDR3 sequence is CASSLWSSQETQYF. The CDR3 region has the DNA TGTGCCAGCAGTTTGTGGAGTAGTCAAGAGACCCAGTACTTC.

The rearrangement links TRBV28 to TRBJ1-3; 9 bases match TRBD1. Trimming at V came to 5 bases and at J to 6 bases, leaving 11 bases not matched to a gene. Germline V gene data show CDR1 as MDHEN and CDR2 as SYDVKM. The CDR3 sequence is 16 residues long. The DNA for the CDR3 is TGTGCCAGCAGTCTCAGGACCGGACAGGGGACAAACACCATATATTTT. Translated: CASSLRTGQGTNTIYF.

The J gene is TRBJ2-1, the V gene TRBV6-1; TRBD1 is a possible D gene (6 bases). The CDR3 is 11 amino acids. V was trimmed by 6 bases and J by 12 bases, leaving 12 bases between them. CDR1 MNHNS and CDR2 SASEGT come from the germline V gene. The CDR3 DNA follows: TGTGCCAGCAGAGGACAGTTTGGGCAGTTCTTC. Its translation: CASRGQFGQFF.

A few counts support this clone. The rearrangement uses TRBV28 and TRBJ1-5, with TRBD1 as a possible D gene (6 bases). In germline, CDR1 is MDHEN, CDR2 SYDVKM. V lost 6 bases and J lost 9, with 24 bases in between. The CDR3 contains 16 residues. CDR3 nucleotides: TGTGCCAGCAGCCGGGAAGGGGTCAGGGGTTCCGGGCCCCAGCATTTT. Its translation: CASSREGVRGSGPQHF.

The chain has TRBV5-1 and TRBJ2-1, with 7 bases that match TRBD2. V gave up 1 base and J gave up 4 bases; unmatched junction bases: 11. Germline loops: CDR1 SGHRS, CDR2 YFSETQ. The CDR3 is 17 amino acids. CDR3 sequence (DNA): TGCGCCAGCAGCTTGACCTCCGCCTCTAGCGGATACAATGAGCAGTTCTTC. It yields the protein CASSLTSASSGYNEQFF.